This paragraph covers one T cell receptor beta chain sequence. The data were produced by immunoSEQ multiplex PCR, yet TCRdb's version contains in-frame clones alone and is incomplete. Seen here are over 250,000 clones, 70% to 90% observed once, and the top ten hold approximately 5.3%. The sample belongs to a study of blood T cell repertoires in COVID-19. The CDR3 consists of 14 residues. Trimming took off 1 base at V and 10 bases at J, with 16 bases between the two ends. CDR1 and CDR2 (germline): LGHDT, YNNKEL (reference sequence). This chain connects TRBV3-1 (or the pseudogene TRBV3-2) to TRBJ1-2; D unclear. This TCR came from a woman under 40 who had recovered from COVID-19. The sequencing sample was made of PBMCs or T cells enriched from blood (not recorded which). The DNA for the CDR3 is TGTGCCAGCAGCCAAGTTGGTCGAACAAGTGACTACACCTTC. This translates into CASSQVGRTSDYTF.